Shown below are 8 T cell receptor beta chains from a single sample sequenced in a study of cytotoxic CD8 clonotypes in ibrutinib-treated CLL. Method: immunoSEQ multiplex PCR; TCRdb's copy keeps in-frame clones and lacks some. Of some 29,000 clones listed, 60% to 85% are singletons. Sequencing was performed on PBMCs, taken after 36 months of ibrutinib treatment. Source of these receptors: a human donor with chronic lymphocytic leukemia.

J is TRBJ2-4 and V is TRBV4-1; D could derive from TRBD1 or TRBD2 (5 bases each). The CDR3 contains 16 residues. CDR1 is MGHRA, CDR2 YSYEKL, per germline. Trimming cost V 3 bases and J 0 bases, with 12 bases left between them. The CDR3 region has the DNA TGCGCCAGCAGCCAGGGGAGAGGGGTAGCCAAAAACATTCAGTACTTC. Translating gives CASSQGRGVAKNIQYF.

This chain connects TRBV27 to TRBJ2-1, with 13 bases matching TRBD2. V shed 3 bases and J 8 bases; nucleotides not matched to a gene: 1. Germline lookup yields CDR1 MNHEY and CDR2 SMNVEV (reference sequence). There are 14 residues in the CDR3. The CDR3 sequence: CASSFGLAGDEQFF. The CDR3 nucleotides are TGTGCCAGCAGTTTTGGACTAGCGGGGGATGAGCAGTTCTTC.

This rearrangement joins TRBV19 to TRBJ1-1, with a possible D match to TRBD1 (5 bases). This CDR3 has 13 residues. CDR1 and CDR2 (germline): LNHDA, SQIVND (reference sequence). Trimming cost V 9 bases and J 4 bases, with 15 bases left between them. The CDR3 loop reads CASSPPGGTEAFF. In nucleotides, the CDR3 is TGTGCCAGCAGTCCCCCTGGGGGCACTGAAGCTTTCTTT.

The chain has TRBV19 and TRBJ1-6; maybe TRBD1 (6 bases). V was clipped by 3 bases and J by 7 bases, with 13 bases between them. The germline V gene encodes CDR1 LNHDA and CDR2 SQIVND (reference sequence). CDR3 size: 15 residues. The CDR3 protein is CASSIYGGLNSPLHF. The CDR3 DNA follows: TGTGCCAGTAGTATCTACGGGGGCTTGAATTCACCCCTCCACTTT.

This clone has a count of ten or more. This CDR3 is CASSSSMNTEAFF. As DNA, the CDR3 is TGCGCCAGCAGCTCATCCATGAACACTGAAGCTTTCTTT. This sequence joins TRBV5-1 and TRBJ1-1, with D unclear. The CDR3 loop spans 13 amino acids. Trimming left V 3 bases short and J 0 bases short, with 6 bases between. Looked up from germline, CDR1 is SGHRS and CDR2 is YFSETQ.

This clone was seen a few times. The chain recombines TRBV5-1 with TRBJ1-6; D unclear. V lost 0 bases and J lost 4, with 8 bases in between. The length of the CDR3 is 15 residues. CDR1 is SGHRS and CDR2 is YFSETQ in the germline V gene. The CDR3 spells CASSLDSSYNSPLHF. DNA for the CDR3: TGCGCCAGCAGCTTGGACAGTTCATATAATTCACCCCTCCACTTT.

This chain connects TRBV7-9 to TRBJ1-2; no firm D call. V lost 2 bases to trimming and J lost 4 bases, with 11 bases between them. The CDR3 spans 14 residues. Per germline, CDR1 SEHNR and CDR2 FQNEAQ (reference sequence). This CDR3 reads CASSLRGQFYGYTF. The CDR3 DNA reads TGTGCCAGCAGCTTACGGGGTCAGTTCTATGGCTACACCTTC.

The V call is TRBV9, the J call TRBJ1-1, with 7 bases matching TRBD1. After removal of 4 bases from V and 6 bases from J, the junction contained 9 bases not matched to a gene. This CDR3 region has 14 residues. Germline CDR1 is SGDLS and CDR2 is YYNGEE. CDR3 bases: TGTGCCAGCAGCTCTTCAGGGGGGAGAGCTGAAGCTTTCTTT. Residues: CASSSSGGRAEAFF.